This is a list of T cell receptor beta chains from one sample in a study of blood T cell repertoires in COVID-19. TCRdb keeps only in-frame clones here, not all; method: immunoSEQ multiplex PCR. The table has about 68,000 clones, around 90% seen once; the top ten hold 6.9%. The sequenced material came from peripheral blood. Every receptor here comes from a human donor in a cohort sampled during active COVID-19. Each CDR3 is given with its conserved first and last residue.

V	length	J	CDR3
TRBV19	15	TRBJ2-1	CASSIAGGFSNEQFF
TRBV6-5	13	TRBJ1-3	CASSRGQGNTIYF
TRBV6-5	13	TRBJ1-4	CASSTTGFEKLFF
TRBV27	15	TRBJ1-6	CASSTRTDFNSPLHF
TRBV19	15	TRBJ2-6	CASSMGASGANVLTF
TRBV6-6	13	TRBJ1-1	CASSITLPAGAFF
TRBV5-1	14	TRBJ2-7	CASRSTGGSYEQYF
TRBV6-2/TRBV6-3	15	TRBJ1-2	CASSDPTTAPYGYTF
TRBV14	18	TRBJ1-2	CASSQDLIPGQTNYGYTF
TRBV19	15	TRBJ1-2	CASSIGLPSNYGYTF
TRBV6-5	11	TRBJ2-1	CASSLDNEQFF
TRBV3-1/TRBV3-2	16	TRBJ2-3	CASSQGSGGAADTQYF
TRBV5-1	15	TRBJ2-5	CASSLASGGRETQYF
TRBV20-1	15	TRBJ2-1	CSASGLAGDDNEQFF
TRBV5-1	18	TRBJ1-2	CASSTNKQGAPSTYGYTF
TRBV5-1	14	TRBJ1-1	CASSLDRAVSEAFF
TRBV2	12	TRBJ1-2	CASRPEDYGYTF
TRBV11-3	15	TRBJ2-2	CASSPRTGVAGELFF
TRBV5-4	17	TRBJ2-2	CASTLAGGLSGTGELFF
TRBV30	15	TRBJ1-5	CAWSDEVYSNQPQHF
TRBV5-5	16	TRBJ2-3	CASSAGLAGLTDTQYF
TRBV15	17	TRBJ1-2	CATSSSTPGQKVYGYTF
TRBV5-1	11	TRBJ1-1	CASRANTEAFF
TRBV7-9	13	TRBJ2-3	CASGESSTDTQYF
TRBV6-5	14	TRBJ2-7	CASSFLAGGRGMYF
TRBV2	16	TRBJ1-4	CASMGASSPTNEKLFF
TRBV2	13	TRBJ1-1	CASSGGEGTEAFF
TRBV2	12	TRBJ2-7	CASSSQGYEQYF
TRBV5-4	14	TRBJ2-7	CASSFPDNSYEQYF
TRBV5-1	17	TRBJ1-2	CASSLGGTLDISYGYTF
TRBV6-5	11	TRBJ2-5	CASPPGETQYF